One sample yielded the 18 T cell receptor beta chains listed below, sequenced in a study of blood T cell repertoires in COVID-19. TCRdb's table, derived via immunoSEQ multiplex PCR, lists solely in-frame clones and lacks some. Of approximately 250,000 clones in the sample, roughly 84% were seen once. The sequenced material came from peripheral blood. The receptors were gathered from a woman aged 40 to 49 who had recovered from COVID-19.

The chain links TRBV9 to TRBJ2-3; TRBD2 aligns across 7 bases. The CDR3 length is 15 residues. Germline V gene data show CDR1 as SGDLS and CDR2 as YYNGEE. With 3 bases clipped from V and 1 base from J, the junction kept 5 bases outside the gene matches. The CDR3 here is CASSGERGGTDTQYF. In DNA, the CDR3 is TGTGCCAGCAGCGGCGAGCGGGGAGGCACAGATACGCAGTATTTT.

J is TRBJ2-7 and V is TRBV27; a weak D match, TRBD1 (5 bases). Germline lookup yields CDR1 MNHEY and CDR2 SMNVEV (reference sequence). The CDR3 runs 13 residues. The V gene lost 2 bases and the J gene lost 7 bases, with 12 bases spanning the gap. DNA for the CDR3: TGTGCCAGCAGTTTAGGCAGGGATTATGAGCAGTACTTC. Protein sequence: CASSLGRDYEQYF.

This sequence joins TRBV6-1 and TRBJ1-6; D is uncertain. The CDR3 extends over 16 amino acids. V shed 2 bases and J shed 6 bases, with 14 bases lying between them. Germline lookup yields CDR1 MNHNS and CDR2 SASEGT. CDR3: CASSEWASRLNSPLHF. Here the CDR3 DNA reads TGTGCCAGCAGTGAATGGGCCAGTCGGCTTAATTCACCCCTCCACTTT.

This clone was picked up one time. The rearrangement links TRBV5-1 to TRBJ1-2; a possible D gene is TRBD1 (5 bases). CDR3 length: 15 residues. Trimming removed 8 bases from V and 0 bases from J, with 17 bases in between. Germline values: CDR1 SGHRS, CDR2 YFSETQ. The CDR3 sequence: CASTRGRDPNYGYTF. The CDR3, as DNA: TGCGCCAGTACTCGCGGCAGGGATCCTAACTATGGCTACACCTTC.

With respect to this clone: Other DNA sequences in the same sample also yield this CDR3. The chain has TRBV5-1 and TRBJ1-1, with no clear D. V lost 0 bases and J 1 base, leaving 7 bases between the germline ends. This CDR3 spans 14 amino acids. Germline V lookup: CDR1 SGHRS, CDR2 YFSETQ. DNA for the CDR3: TGCGCCAGCAGCTTGGTTGCAGGGAACACTGAAGCTTTCTTT. Amino acids: CASSLVAGNTEAFF.

The rearrangement links TRBV18 to TRBJ1-5; the D gene is possibly TRBD1 (5 bases). CDR1 and CDR2 (germline): KGHSH, LQKENI. The V gene lost 4 bases and the J gene lost 4 bases, with 8 bases spanning the gap. This CDR3 spans 13 amino acids. In DNA form, the CDR3 reads TGTGCCAGCTCACTACAGGAGAATCAGCCCCAGCATTTT. Its translation: CASSLQENQPQHF.

This clone occurred a few times. The gene calls are TRBV12-3 or TRBV12-4 and TRBJ2-1; D gene ambiguous. The CDR3 is made up of 13 amino acids. V lost 2 bases to trimming and J lost 7 bases, with 9 bases between them. The CDR3 region has the DNA TGTGCCAGCAGTTTATCGTTGGCTAATGAGCAGTTCTTC. Protein sequence: CASSLSLANEQFF.

The gene calls are TRBV11-2 and TRBJ1-2; possibly TRBD1 for D (5 bases). The CDR3 runs to 11 residues. The V end lost 3 bases, the J end lost 6 bases, and 5 bases lay between the germline ends. CDR1 and CDR2 (germline): SGHAT, FQNNGV. CDR3 protein: CASSFRDGYTF. In DNA form, the CDR3 reads TGTGCCAGCAGCTTCAGGGATGGCTACACCTTC.

This sequence joins TRBV18 and TRBJ1-1, with 8 bases matching TRBD1. In germline, CDR1 is KGHSH, CDR2 LQKENI. The CDR3 spans 15 residues. V lost 3 bases, J lost 5 bases, and 8 bases stayed unmatched. CDR3 loop: CASSPRTGLETEAFF. CDR3 nucleotides: TGTGCCAGCTCACCTAGGACAGGGTTGGAGACTGAAGCTTTCTTT.

The chain combines TRBV28 with TRBJ2-5, with no clear D. The V end lost 6 bases, the J end lost 4 bases, and 12 bases lay between the germline ends. The germline CDR1 and CDR2 sequences are MDHEN and SYDVKM. This CDR3 region has 13 residues. For the CDR3, the DNA is TGTGCCAGCAGCATACAGAGCCCAGAGACCCAGTACTTC. Amino acid sequence: CASSIQSPETQYF.

A note on this clone: A junction boundary mismatches the germline segment, possibly from a read error. This chain connects TRBV2 to TRBJ1-2, with TRBD1 identical over 9 bases. This CDR3 has 13 residues. Per the germline V gene, CDR1 is SNHLY and CDR2 is FYNNEI. The CDR3 region has the DNA TGTGCCAGCAGTGGGGGGGATCGGACAGGGGTCGCCTTC. Protein: CASSGGDRTGVAF.

The chain joins TRBV3-1 (or the pseudogene TRBV3-2) to TRBJ2-3, with 9 bases aligning to TRBD2. V gave up 1 base and J gave up 3 bases; unmatched junction bases: 5. Germline V CDR1 and CDR2: LGHDT, YNNKEL (reference sequence). This CDR3 is 16 amino acids long. The CDR3 sequence: CASSQAGAGGTDTQYF. The CDR3, as DNA: TGTGCCAGCAGCCAAGCAGGGGCGGGAGGGACAGATACGCAGTATTTT.

Notes on this clone: This sample includes further DNA sequences coding for the same CDR3. The CDR3 here is CSAAGSTEAFF. The CDR3 DNA reads as TGCAGTGCTGCAGGGTCCACTGAAGCTTTCTTT. The chain joins TRBV20-1 to TRBJ1-1; maybe TRBD1 (5 bases). CDR1 is DFQATT and CDR2 is SNEGSKA in the germline V gene (reference sequence). This CDR3 has 11 residues. The ends were cut back, 5 bases at V and 4 bases at J, with 8 bases in the middle.

V usage is TRBV6-2 or TRBV6-3 and J usage is TRBJ1-5; D is unresolved. Germline CDR1 MNHEY, CDR2 SVGEGT. There are 14 residues in the CDR3. The V and J ends lost 2 bases and 2 bases respectively, with 7 bases between them. CDR3 DNA: TGTGCCAGCAGTTACATCGGGGGCAATCAGCCCCAGCATTTT. This translates into CASSYIGGNQPQHF.

The V and J genes are TRBV28 and TRBJ2-7; 8 bases fit TRBD1. The V and J ends lost 2 bases and 5 bases, in that order; junction bases with no gene match: 5. The CDR3 consists of 14 residues. CDR1 is MDHEN and CDR2 is SYDVKM in the germline V gene. CDR3 sequence reads: CASSLVGTGDEQYF. The CDR3 nucleotides are TGTGCCAGCAGTTTAGTCGGGACAGGTGACGAGCAGTACTTC.

The chain couples TRBV2 to TRBJ2-1; 9 bases match TRBD2. Germline CDR1 SNHLY, CDR2 FYNNEI. The length of the CDR3 is 14 residues. Unmatched junction bases numbered 9, after V lost 3 bases and J lost 12 bases. Here the CDR3 reads CASSDEAGGVWQFF. The CDR3 DNA is TGTGCCAGCAGTGATGAAGCGGGGGGTGTTTGGCAGTTCTTC.

The chain has TRBV6-6 and TRBJ2-1; tentative D call: TRBD2 (6 bases). CDR1 and CDR2 from the germline V gene are MNHNY and SVGAGI (reference sequence). The V and J ends lost 6 bases and 10 bases respectively, with 13 bases between them. The CDR3 is made up of 12 amino acids. CDR3 sequence: CASSTGVAEQFF. As DNA, the CDR3 is TGTGCCAGCAGCACGGGAGTCGCGGAGCAGTTCTTC.

This chain uses TRBV5-1 with TRBJ1-4; D gene uncertain. V was cut by 7 bases and J by 7 bases, with 17 bases left in between. The germline V gene has CDR1 SGHRS and CDR2 YFSETQ. This CDR3 spans 14 amino acids. The DNA of the CDR3 is TGCGCCAGCCAGCCGGGGTCCAAGGGTGAAAAACTGTTTTTT. It codes for CASQPGSKGEKLFF.